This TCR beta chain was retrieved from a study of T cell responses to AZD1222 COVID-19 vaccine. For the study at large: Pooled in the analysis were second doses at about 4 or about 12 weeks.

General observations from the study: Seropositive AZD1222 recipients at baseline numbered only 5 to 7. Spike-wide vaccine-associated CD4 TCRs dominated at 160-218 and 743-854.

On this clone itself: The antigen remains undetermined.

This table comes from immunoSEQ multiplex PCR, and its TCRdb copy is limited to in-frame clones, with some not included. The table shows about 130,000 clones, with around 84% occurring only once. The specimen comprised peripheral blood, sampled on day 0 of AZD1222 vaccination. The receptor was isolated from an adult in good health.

CDR3 sequence: CASSSPGTGNSPLHF. CDR3 in DNA: TGTGCCAGCAGTTCACCCGGGACAGGGAATTCACCCCTCCACTTT. The chain recombines TRBV6-2 or TRBV6-3 with TRBJ1-6, with 9 bases that match TRBD1. This CDR3 is built from 15 residues. J lost 7 bases, V lost 4 bases, and 5 bases had no gene match. Germline values: CDR1 MNHEY, CDR2 SVGEGT.